Presented here are 10 T cell receptor beta chains from one specimen sequenced in a study of CD8+ T cells in alopecia areata. The treatment: oral pan-JAK inhibitor, 5-10 mg twice daily. Extracted RNA was reverse transcribed into cDNA, the sequencing template. TCRdb keeps only in-frame clones here, not all; method: immunoSEQ multiplex PCR. The sample holds 200,000 or so clones; approximately 47% are singletons and the top ten take approximately 2.4%. The material was CD4+ T cells sorted from blood, obtained at roughly week 38, from a patient treated with tofacitinib. The receptors were gathered from a human donor with alopecia areata.

The CDR3 here is CATLQEKRDSGNTIYF. The CDR3 DNA reads TGTGCCACCCTACAAGAAAAGAGGGACTCTGGAAACACCATATATTTT. The chain combines TRBV30 with TRBJ1-3, with unresolved D. Trimming removed 8 bases at V and 0 bases at J, with 20 bases between. CDR1 and CDR2 (germline): GTSNPN, SVGIG (reference sequence). This CDR3 has 16 amino acids.

The chain joins TRBV6-5 to TRBJ2-3; D perhaps matches TRBD2 (7 bases). The CDR3 runs to 16 residues. Germline CDR1 MNHEY, CDR2 SVGAGI. V was pared by 2 bases and J by 4 bases, with 16 bases between. The CDR3 reads CASSYGGARGPDTQYF. DNA of the CDR3: TGTGCCAGCAGTTACGGGGGGGCACGCGGGCCAGATACGCAGTATTTT.

The chain is built from TRBV7-9 and TRBJ1-5; D not certain. CDR1 is SEHNR, CDR2 FQNEAQ, per germline (reference sequence). The length of the CDR3 is 11 residues. V lost 6 bases and J lost 9, with 9 bases in between. CDR3 bases: TGTGCCAGCAGTTCCCCGGGGCCCCAGCATTTT. Residues: CASSSPGPQHF.

In its sample, this clone was seen a few times. This chain uses TRBV29-1 with TRBJ2-7; D perhaps matches TRBD1 (6 bases). Trimming left V 6 bases short and J 4 bases short, with 22 bases between. Germline V gene sequence: CDR1 SQVTM, CDR2 ANQGSEA. The CDR3 spans 15 residues. CDR3 sequence (DNA): TGCAGCGTCGTTAGGGTCACAGGGAATTCGTACGAGCAGTACTTC. Amino acids: CSVVRVTGNSYEQYF.

This clone appeared a few times. The rearrangement joins TRBV2 to TRBJ2-3; D unclear. CDR3 size: 13 residues. Per germline, CDR1 SNHLY and CDR2 FYNNEI. Trimming shortened V by 4 bases and J by 5 bases, and 10 bases separated the two germline ends. The CDR3 nucleotides read TGTGCCAGCAGTGTAAACTTTGGAGATACGCAGTATTTT. This translates into CASSVNFGDTQYF. The whole variable domain, filled in from reference TRBV2 and TRBJ2-3, reads EPEVTQTPSHQVTQMGQEVILRCVPISNHLYFYWYRQILGQKVEFLVSFYNNEISEKSEIFDDQFSVERPDGSNFTLKIRSTKLEDSAMYFCASSVNFGDTQYFGPGTRLTVL.

This chain links TRBV6-1 with TRBJ2-7; TRBD1 matches 10 bases. From germline, CDR1 is MNHNS and CDR2 SASEGT. The V and J ends lost 6 bases and 7 bases, in that order; junction bases with no gene match: 9. The CDR3 is made up of 14 amino acids. In DNA, the CDR3 is TGTGCCAGCAGGACAGGGGGCACTACGCGGGAGCAGTACTTC. As protein: CASRTGGTTREQYF.

This clone was seen more than once but under ten times. V is TRBV7-2 and J is TRBJ2-2; D is tentatively TRBD1 or TRBD2 (6 bases each). CDR1 and CDR2 from the germline V gene are SGHTA and FQGNSA. V dropped 5 bases and J dropped 0 bases, with 22 bases sitting between them. The CDR3 is 19 amino acids. As DNA, the CDR3 is TGTGCCAGCAGCCGGGGAACCGGGTGGGGGGCAGCGAACACCGGGGAGCTGTTTTTT. As protein: CASSRGTGWGAANTGELFF.

V usage is TRBV11-2 and J usage is TRBJ2-7; the D is unclear. Germline V gives CDR1 SGHAT, CDR2 FQNNGV. V was cut by 2 bases and J by 0 bases, with 8 bases left in between. The CDR3 is made up of 14 amino acids. The CDR3 is CASSLWGISYEQYF. As DNA, the CDR3 is TGTGCCAGCAGCTTATGGGGAATCTCCTACGAGCAGTACTTC.

The rearrangement links TRBV6-1 to TRBJ1-5; D not resolved. The V end lost 4 bases, the J end lost 0 bases, and 13 bases lay between the germline ends. This CDR3 is built from 16 residues. CDR1 is MNHNS and CDR2 is SASEGT in the germline V gene. Here the CDR3 reads CASSAEGSFSNQPQHF. As DNA, the CDR3 is TGTGCCAGCAGTGCAGAAGGGTCGTTTAGCAATCAGCCCCAGCATTTT.

CDR3: CASRWGGQETQYF. In DNA, the CDR3 is TGTGCCAGCAGATGGGGCGGCCAGGAGACCCAGTACTTC. This chain connects TRBV6-6 to TRBJ2-5; D perhaps matches TRBD1 (5 bases). The V end lost 6 bases, the J end lost 5 bases, and 13 bases lay between the germline ends. This CDR3 region has 13 residues. CDR1 and CDR2 from the germline V gene are MNHNY and SVGAGI (reference sequence).